Below are 29 T cell receptor beta chains sequenced from a single sample in a study of cytomegalovirus exposure and HLA in healthy donors (dated by TCRdb to between 2016 and 2019). Receptor amplification or capture employed the immunoSEQ multiplex PCR assay. TCRdb's version of the immuneACCESS table is confined to in-frame rearrangements and falls short of the full clone set. An unresolved V gene accounts for under half of the shortfall where checked; the remainder is of unknown origin. The sample table shows some 88,000 clones, and 95% to 98% are seen once. The ten top clones hold roughly 0.78% of the sample. The material sequenced was PBMCs. The receptor source for this set is a man between 18 and 35 years old in good health and CMV-seronegative.

The chain couples TRBV7-9 to TRBJ1-1; 7 bases fit TRBD1. The V gene end was trimmed by 7 bases and the J gene end by 3 bases; junction bases not matched to a gene: 14. The germline CDR1 and CDR2 sequences are SEHNR and FQNEAQ (reference sequence). The CDR3 totals 16 residues. The CDR3 protein is CASIIIQPRGDTEAFF. CDR3 nucleotide sequence: TGTGCCAGCATTATAATCCAGCCCAGGGGGGACACTGAAGCTTTCTTT.

The V gene is TRBV30, the J gene TRBJ1-3, with TRBD1 identical over 9 bases. CDR3 length equals 16 residues. The V gene end was trimmed by 3 bases and the J gene end by 3 bases; junction bases not matched to a gene: 9. Germline V CDR1 and CDR2: GTSNPN, SVGIG (reference sequence). CDR3 loop: CAWRGTGWGGGNTIYF. In DNA form, the CDR3 reads TGTGCCTGGAGGGGGACAGGGTGGGGGGGTGGAAACACCATATATTTT.

This chain joins TRBV29-1 and TRBJ2-3, with 7 positions matching TRBD2. Trimming at V came to 1 base and at J to 0 bases, leaving 13 bases not matched to a gene. CDR3 length equals 18 residues. Germline CDR1 and CDR2: SQVTM and ANQGSEA. CDR3: CSVEGYQGGAGSTDTQYF. The CDR3 DNA is TGCAGCGTTGAAGGTTATCAGGGAGGAGCGGGAAGCACAGATACGCAGTATTTT.

This chain connects TRBV6-1 to TRBJ1-1, with D tentatively TRBD1 (5 bases). V gave up 2 bases and J gave up 4 bases, with 11 bases separating them. Germline CDR1 reads MNHNS; CDR2 reads SASEGT. The CDR3 runs to 14 residues. CDR3 sequence (DNA): TGTGCCAGCAGTGAAATACGGGGGAGCACTGAAGCTTTCTTT. It encodes CASSEIRGSTEAFF.

The sample holds one count of this clone. The rearrangement links TRBV5-4 to TRBJ1-5; D not resolved. In germline, CDR1 is SGHNT, CDR2 YYREEE (reference sequence). Trimming cost V 2 bases and J 6 bases, with 6 bases left between them. CDR3 length: 12 amino acids. CDR3 loop: CASSFGSQPQHF. The CDR3, as DNA: TGTGCCAGCAGCTTCGGGAGTCAGCCCCAGCATTTT.

This rearrangement joins TRBV2 to TRBJ2-7; 10 nucleotides agree with TRBD1. The CDR3 contains 15 residues. Germline V gives CDR1 SNHLY, CDR2 FYNNEI. V gave up 6 bases and J gave up 4 bases; unmatched junction bases: 9. CDR3 protein: CASRADRGNFYEQYF. DNA of the CDR3: TGTGCCAGCAGGGCGGACAGGGGGAATTTTTACGAGCAGTACTTC.

The chain combines TRBV2 with TRBJ2-3; 9 bases line up with TRBD2. Losses at the gene ends were 4 bases for V and 2 bases for J; bases not matched to a gene: 4. Looked up from germline, CDR1 is SNHLY and CDR2 is FYNNEI. The CDR3 is made up of 15 amino acids. Here the CDR3 DNA reads TGTGCCAGCAGTGGTGCGGGAGGGGACACAGATACGCAGTATTTT. As protein: CASSGAGGDTDTQYF.

The chain recombines TRBV5-4 with TRBJ2-7, with TRBD2 as a possible D gene (6 bases). Germline V gene data show CDR1 as SGHNT and CDR2 as YYREEE (reference sequence). The CDR3 is 14 residues long. V shed 0 bases and J shed 1 base, with 8 bases lying between them. The CDR3, as DNA: TGTGCCAGCAGCTTGGTCGGGAGTTCCTACGAGCAGTACTTC. Encoded protein: CASSLVGSSYEQYF. Together with reference TRBV5-4 and TRBJ2-7, the CDR3 gives the full variable domain: ETGVTQSPTHLIKTRGQQVTLRCSSQSGHNTVSWYQQALGQGPQFIFQYYREEENGRGNFPPRFSGLQFPNYSSELNVNALELDDSALYLCASSLVGSSYEQYFGPGTRLTVT.

The chain links TRBV27 to TRBJ2-1, with 12 bases matching TRBD2. Trimming removed 2 bases from V and 8 bases from J; junction bases left unmatched: 4. CDR1 is MNHEY, CDR2 SMNVEV, per germline (reference sequence). This CDR3 contains 15 residues. The CDR3 DNA is TGTGCCAGCAGTTTACCGACTAGCGGGAGTGATGAGCAGTTCTTC. Translation gives CASSLPTSGSDEQFF.

V and J are TRBV19 and TRBJ2-7; 8 bases map to TRBD1. This CDR3 spans 14 amino acids. The V gene's germline CDR1 is LNHDA and CDR2 SQIVND (reference sequence). Trimming took 3 bases from V and 3 from J; bases not matched to a gene: 4. The CDR3 sequence is CASSIETGVYEQYF. The CDR3 bases are TGTGCCAGTAGTATTGAGACAGGGGTCTACGAGCAGTACTTC.

This chain uses TRBV6-5 with TRBJ2-5, with 12 bases fitting TRBD1. Trimming removed 6 bases from V and 5 bases from J; junction bases left unmatched: 7. Germline CDR1 MNHEY, CDR2 SVGAGI. The CDR3 has 15 amino acids. In DNA form, the CDR3 reads TGTGCCAGCAGGGGACAGGGGGCTTCGGGGGAGACCCAGTACTTC. Amino acid sequence: CASRGQGASGETQYF.

This chain uses TRBV7-9 with TRBJ1-5; 10 nucleotides agree with TRBD1. The germline CDR1 and CDR2 sequences are SEHNR and FQNEAQ (reference sequence). This CDR3 contains 14 residues. V trimming: 5 bases; J trimming: 5 bases; junction bases outside the gene matches: 3. The CDR3 DNA follows: TGTGCCAGCAGCCTGGACAGGGGGGATCAGCCCCAGCATTTT. Protein: CASSLDRGDQPQHF.

V usage is TRBV19 and J usage is TRBJ1-1; D perhaps matches TRBD1 (6 bases). Germline values: CDR1 LNHDA, CDR2 SQIVND (reference sequence). The CDR3 is 14 amino acids. V lost 10 bases, J lost 0 bases, and 15 bases lay in between. CDR3 sequence reads: CATSSQGMNTEAFF. The CDR3 DNA is TGTGCCACCTCTTCGCAGGGGATGAACACTGAAGCTTTCTTT.

This chain connects TRBV6-6 to TRBJ2-1; perhaps TRBD2 as D (6 bases). With 5 bases removed from V and 4 bases from J, the gap between germline ends came to 15 bases. CDR3 length: 15 amino acids. In germline, CDR1 is MNHNY, CDR2 SVGAGI (reference sequence). The CDR3 here is CASSPRGTSYNEQFF. As DNA, the CDR3 is TGTGCCAGCAGTCCCCGCGGGACTTCTTACAATGAGCAGTTCTTC.

V usage is TRBV19 and J usage is TRBJ2-3; D may be TRBD2 (5 bases). V was clipped by 6 bases and J by 4 bases, with 11 bases between them. Germline assignment: CDR1 LNHDA and CDR2 SQIVND (reference sequence). The CDR3 contains 13 residues. This chain's CDR3 is CASSSEVPDTQYF. The CDR3 DNA is TGTGCCAGTAGCTCGGAGGTTCCAGATACGCAGTATTTT.

V usage is TRBV11-1 and J usage is TRBJ2-2; weak D call: TRBD2 (7 bases). This CDR3 spans 18 amino acids. Trimming pared 2 bases from V and 2 bases from J, leaving 18 bases between. Germline assignment: CDR1 SGHAT and CDR2 FQDESV (reference sequence). This chain's CDR3 is CASSLKGTGRGNTGELFF. The CDR3 DNA follows: TGTGCCAGCAGCTTAAAGGGCACAGGGAGGGGAAACACCGGGGAGCTGTTTTTT.

The V gene is TRBV27, the J gene TRBJ2-5; D remains unclear. Germline V lookup: CDR1 MNHEY, CDR2 SMNVEV (reference sequence). The length of the CDR3 is 18 residues. Trimming removed 1 base at V and 5 bases at J, with 23 bases between. Written as DNA, the CDR3 is TGTGCCAGCAGTTTATTAGACCAGGCCATACCCCAATGGGAGACCCAGTACTTC. Encoded protein: CASSLLDQAIPQWETQYF.

This sequence joins TRBV27 and TRBJ1-1, with TRBD1 identical over 10 bases. V lost 7 bases and J lost 4; bases outside the gene matches: 6. This CDR3 contains 14 residues. Germline values: CDR1 MNHEY, CDR2 SMNVEV (reference sequence). Here the CDR3 reads CASTSGTGVTEAFF. CDR3 DNA: TGTGCCAGCACCTCCGGGACAGGGGTCACTGAAGCTTTCTTT.

As regards this clone: The junction does not match germline at one end; this may be a read error. CDR3 loop: CSIEQGRGRRVTEAFF. The CDR3 bases are TGCAGCATTGAGCAGGGGCGCGGGAGGAGGGTCACTGAAGCTTTCTTT. The chain employs TRBV29-1 and TRBJ1-1; TRBD1 might be the D (6 bases). There are 16 residues in the CDR3. CDR1 is SQVTM and CDR2 is ANQGSEA in the germline V gene.

V usage is TRBV18 and J usage is TRBJ2-1; TRBD2 matches 8 bases. The germline V gene has CDR1 KGHSH and CDR2 LQKENI. V lost 2 bases and J lost 7; bases outside the gene matches: 4. CDR3 length: 14 residues. The CDR3 is CASSPGLAMNEQFF. The CDR3 region has the DNA TGTGCCAGCTCACCAGGACTAGCAATGAATGAGCAGTTCTTC.

The chain employs TRBV19 and TRBJ1-3, with D possibly matching TRBD1 (6 bases). The ends were cut back, 7 bases at V and 0 bases at J, with 10 bases in the middle. The CDR3 runs to 14 residues. CDR1 is LNHDA and CDR2 is SQIVND in the germline V gene (reference sequence). CDR3 amino acids: CASKEQGSGNTIYF. DNA of the CDR3: TGTGCCAGTAAAGAACAGGGCTCTGGAAACACCATATATTTT.

The CDR3 is CASTYLAGTSTDTQYF. The DNA for the CDR3 is TGTGCCAGCACCTACCTAGCGGGAACTAGCACAGATACGCAGTATTTT. The V call is TRBV27, the J call TRBJ2-3; 9 bases are shared with TRBD2. The CDR3 is 16 residues long. Per the germline V gene, CDR1 is MNHEY and CDR2 is SMNVEV (reference sequence). J gave up 0 bases and V 7 bases, and 8 bases lay outside the gene matches.

The rearrangement joins TRBV5-1 to TRBJ2-7; weak D call: TRBD2 (6 bases). Germline V gives CDR1 SGHRS, CDR2 YFSETQ. The CDR3 extends over 16 amino acids. V shed 1 base and J shed 0 bases, with 14 bases lying between them. The CDR3 bases are TGCGCCAGCAGCTTGTCCCCTACCGGGAGCTCCTACGAGCAGTACTTC. Its translation is CASSLSPTGSSYEQYF.

The CDR3 coding sequence is TGTGCCAGTTGCCTCTCCCCGACTGCTGGAAACACCATATATTTT. As protein: CASCLSPTAGNTIYF. The chain joins TRBV6-5 to TRBJ1-3; D not certain. The ends were cut back, 9 bases at V and 2 bases at J, with 17 bases in the middle. The CDR3 is 15 amino acids. The V gene's germline CDR1 is MNHEY and CDR2 SVGAGI.

The gene calls are TRBV5-1 and TRBJ1-1, with 12 bases aligning to TRBD1. CDR3 length: 15 residues. Germline V CDR1 and CDR2: SGHRS, YFSETQ. V was pared by 3 bases and J by 5 bases, with 5 bases of the junction left unmatched. CDR3 sequence reads: CASSWDRGQGTEAFF. The CDR3 DNA follows: TGCGCCAGCAGCTGGGACAGGGGGCAAGGAACTGAAGCTTTCTTT.

A note on this clone: Germline and junction disagree at one end, which may indicate a read error. The chain joins TRBV7-3 to TRBJ2-1; 9 positions match TRBD1. From germline, CDR1 is SGHTA and CDR2 FQGTGA. This CDR3 is 12 amino acids long. Here the CDR3 DNA reads TGTGCCAGCAGCACCAGGGGGACAGGGCAGGTCTTC. Its translation is CASSTRGTGQVF.

The gene calls are TRBV19 and TRBJ1-2; 9 bases align to TRBD1. The CDR3 has 14 amino acids. Germline values: CDR1 LNHDA, CDR2 SQIVND (reference sequence). The ends lost 9 bases at V and 7 bases at J; junction bases unmatched: 12. CDR3 coding DNA: TGTGCCAGCAGGGGACAGGGATCGGCGAGTGGCTACACCTTC. As protein: CASRGQGSASGYTF.

This chain links TRBV5-1 with TRBJ2-7; 7 bases map to TRBD2. The V and J ends lost 4 bases and 6 bases, in that order; junction bases with no gene match: 10. The CDR3 runs to 14 residues. Germline V CDR1 and CDR2: SGHRS, YFSETQ. DNA of the CDR3: TGCGCCAGCAGCCGGGGGGTATTACCCTCCGAGCAGTACTTC. This gives the protein CASSRGVLPSEQYF.

This clone appeared a single time. The rearrangement links TRBV6-1 to TRBJ2-1, with 7 bases matching TRBD1. Germline loops: CDR1 MNHNS, CDR2 SASEGT. The trim removed 5 bases at V and 4 bases at J, leaving 8 bases unmatched. There are 15 residues in the CDR3. Here the CDR3 reads CASSTTGTVYNEQFF. The CDR3 DNA follows: TGTGCCAGCAGTACAACCGGGACAGTATACAATGAGCAGTTCTTC.